What follows are 8 T cell receptor beta chains derived from one specimen sequenced in a study of CD8+ T cells in alopecia areata. Following extraction, RNA underwent reverse transcription to cDNA, which served as the sequencing template. Assay used: immunoSEQ multiplex PCR; TCRdb lists only in-frame clones, some missing. The sample has more than 95,000 clones; 47% are singletons. Source material: NKG2D-low CD8+ T cells sorted from blood. The receptors here all came from a human donor with alopecia areata.

This clone was counted a few times. The V call is TRBV29-1, the J call TRBJ1-1; D is unresolved. Trimming took off 3 bases at V and 4 bases at J, with 12 bases between the two ends. This CDR3 spans 13 amino acids. Germline V gene sequence: CDR1 SQVTM, CDR2 ANQGSEA. The chain's CDR3 is CSVDLSRSTEAFF. In nucleotides, the CDR3 is TGCAGCGTTGACCTGTCGAGGAGCACTGAAGCTTTCTTT.

CDR3 in DNA: TGCGCCAGCAGCTTGGAGGGGACCCACCAGTACTTC. Protein: CASSLEGTHQYF. This rearrangement joins TRBV5-1 to TRBJ2-4, with D perhaps given as TRBD1 or TRBD2 (5 bases each). Germline V gene sequence: CDR1 SGHRS, CDR2 YFSETQ. The CDR3 runs 12 residues. V lost 0 bases, J lost 13 bases, and 11 bases lay in between.

The chain employs TRBV27 and TRBJ2-1, with 9 bases aligning to TRBD2. The CDR3 spans 14 residues. CDR1 and CDR2 (germline): MNHEY, SMNVEV (reference sequence). V lost 2 bases and J lost 8; bases outside the gene matches: 4. CDR3 DNA: TGTGCCAGCAGTTTAGCGGGAGGGCACGATGAGCAGTTCTTC. Its translation is CASSLAGGHDEQFF.

The chain uses TRBV15 and TRBJ2-3; D could derive from TRBD1 or TRBD2 (5 bases each). In germline, CDR1 is LNHNV, CDR2 YYDKDF (reference sequence). Trimming removed 3 bases from V and 3 bases from J, with 10 bases in between. The CDR3 spans 14 residues. This CDR3 reads CATSRGPETDTQYF. In DNA, the CDR3 is TGTGCCACCAGCAGGGGACCAGAAACAGATACGCAGTATTTT.

This chain links TRBV2 with TRBJ1-1, with D unresolved. The germline CDR1 and CDR2 sequences are SNHLY and FYNNEI. The CDR3 totals 12 residues. V was trimmed by 8 bases and J by 7 bases, leaving 14 bases between them. The chain's CDR3 is CASGLGWSEAFF. Here the CDR3 DNA reads TGTGCCAGCGGACTCGGGTGGAGTGAAGCTTTCTTT. The entire variable domain, with the rest obtained from reference TRBV2 and TRBJ1-1, is as follows: EPEVTQTPSHQVTQMGQEVILRCVPISNHLYFYWYRQILGQKVEFLVSFYNNEISEKSEIFDDQFSVERPDGSNFTLKIRSTKLEDSAMYFCASGLGWSEAFFGQGTRLTVV.

CDR3 region: CASATDATKQYF. In DNA form, the CDR3 reads TGCGCCAGCGCCACAGACGCTACAAAGCAGTACTTC. The V gene is TRBV10-2, the J gene TRBJ2-7; no clear D. Germline-derived CDR1 and CDR2 are WSHSY and SAAADI. The CDR3 consists of 12 residues. Trimming left V 8 bases short and J 8 bases short, with 16 bases between.

The J gene is TRBJ2-7, the V gene TRBV5-1; TRBD1 agrees at 8 bases. Per the germline V gene, CDR1 is SGHRS and CDR2 is YFSETQ. With V trimmed by 5 bases and J by 2 bases, 9 bases remained unmatched. The CDR3 spans 15 residues. DNA of the CDR3: TGCGCCAGCAGACATTCGGACAGGGTGGCCTACGAGCAGTACTTC. Its protein product is CASRHSDRVAYEQYF. The complete variable domain, with remaining parts taken from reference TRBV5-1 and TRBJ2-7, reads KAGVTQTPRYLIKTRGQQVTLSCSPISGHRSVSWYQQTPGQGLQFLFEYFSETQRNKGNFPGRFSGRQFSNSRSEMNVSTLELGDSALYLCASRHSDRVAYEQYFGPGTRLTVT.

This clone was counted between two and nine times. This chain connects TRBV29-1 to TRBJ1-2; TRBD1 matches at 9 bases. J lost 3 bases, V lost 0 bases, and 2 bases had no gene match. The CDR3 contains 14 residues. The V gene's germline CDR1 is SQVTM and CDR2 ANQGSEA. CDR3 loop: CSVEEDRGDYGYTF. The DNA of the CDR3 is TGCAGCGTTGAAGAAGACAGGGGGGACTATGGCTACACCTTC.